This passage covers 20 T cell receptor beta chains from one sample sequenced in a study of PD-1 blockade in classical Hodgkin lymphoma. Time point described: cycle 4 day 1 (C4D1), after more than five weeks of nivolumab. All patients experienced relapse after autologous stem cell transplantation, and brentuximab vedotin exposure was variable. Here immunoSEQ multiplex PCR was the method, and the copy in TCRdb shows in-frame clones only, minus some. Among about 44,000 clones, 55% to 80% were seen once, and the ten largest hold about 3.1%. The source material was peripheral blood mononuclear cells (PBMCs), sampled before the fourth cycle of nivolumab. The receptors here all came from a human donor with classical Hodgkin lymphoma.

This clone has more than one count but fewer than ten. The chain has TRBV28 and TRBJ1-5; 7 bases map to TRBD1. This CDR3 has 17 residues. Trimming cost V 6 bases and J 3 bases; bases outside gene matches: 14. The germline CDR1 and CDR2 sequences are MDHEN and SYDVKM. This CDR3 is CASRPTNPGQFNQPQHF. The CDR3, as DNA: TGTGCCAGCAGACCAACAAACCCGGGACAGTTCAATCAGCCCCAGCATTTT.

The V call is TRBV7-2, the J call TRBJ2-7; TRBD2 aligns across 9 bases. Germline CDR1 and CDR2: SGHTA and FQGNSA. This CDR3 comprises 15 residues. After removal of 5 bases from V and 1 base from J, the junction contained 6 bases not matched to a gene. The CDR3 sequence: CASSLSGGGSYEQYF. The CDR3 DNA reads TGTGCCAGCAGCCTTAGCGGGGGCGGTTCCTACGAGCAGTACTTC.

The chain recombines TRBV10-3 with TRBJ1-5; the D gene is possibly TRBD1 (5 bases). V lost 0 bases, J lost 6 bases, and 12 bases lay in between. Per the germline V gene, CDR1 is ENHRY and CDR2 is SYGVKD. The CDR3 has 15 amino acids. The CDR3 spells CAISESLPGSQPQHF. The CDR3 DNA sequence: TGTGCCATCAGTGAGTCATTGCCAGGGAGTCAGCCCCAGCATTTT.

CDR3 in DNA: TGTGCCAGCAGCGTCACATCACTTAGCTCCTACAATGAGCAGTTCTTC. Translated, it gives CASSVTSLSSYNEQFF. The gene calls are TRBV9 and TRBJ2-1; D remains ambiguous. Per the germline V gene, CDR1 is SGDLS and CDR2 is YYNGEE. The V gene lost 2 bases and the J gene lost 0 bases, with 12 bases spanning the gap. The CDR3 runs 16 residues.

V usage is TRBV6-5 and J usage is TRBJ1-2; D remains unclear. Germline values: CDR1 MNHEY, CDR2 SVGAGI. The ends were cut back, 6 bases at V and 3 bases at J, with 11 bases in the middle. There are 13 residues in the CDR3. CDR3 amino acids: CASRGQEHYGYTF. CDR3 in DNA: TGTGCCAGCAGAGGTCAGGAACACTATGGCTACACCTTC.

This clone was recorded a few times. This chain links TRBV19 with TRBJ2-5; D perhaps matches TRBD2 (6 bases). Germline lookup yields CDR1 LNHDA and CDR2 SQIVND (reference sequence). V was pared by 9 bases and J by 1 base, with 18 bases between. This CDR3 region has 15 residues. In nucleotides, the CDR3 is TGTGCCAGCACCAGGTCGGGGGTGATCCAAGAGACCCAGTACTTC. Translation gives CASTRSGVIQETQYF.

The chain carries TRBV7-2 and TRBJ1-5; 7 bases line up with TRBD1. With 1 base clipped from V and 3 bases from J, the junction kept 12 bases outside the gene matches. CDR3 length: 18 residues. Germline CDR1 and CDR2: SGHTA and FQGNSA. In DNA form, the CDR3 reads TGTGCCAGCAGCTTAGAAGGGACAGCTTCCCCCATCAATCAGCCCCAGCATTTT. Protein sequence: CASSLEGTASPINQPQHF. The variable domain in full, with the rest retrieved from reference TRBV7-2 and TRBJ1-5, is GAGVSQSPSNKVTEKGKDVELRCDPISGHTALYWYRQSLGQGLEFLIYFQGNSAPDKSGLPSDRFSAERTGGSVSTLTIQRTQQEDSAVYLCASSLEGTASPINQPQHFGDGTRLSIL.

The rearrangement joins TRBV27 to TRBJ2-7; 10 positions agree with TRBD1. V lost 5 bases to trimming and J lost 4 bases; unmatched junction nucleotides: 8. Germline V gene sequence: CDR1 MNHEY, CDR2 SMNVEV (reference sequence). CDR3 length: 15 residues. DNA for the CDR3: TGTGCCAGCAGTGTTCAGACAGGGGGCCTGTACGAGCAGTACTTC. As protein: CASSVQTGGLYEQYF.

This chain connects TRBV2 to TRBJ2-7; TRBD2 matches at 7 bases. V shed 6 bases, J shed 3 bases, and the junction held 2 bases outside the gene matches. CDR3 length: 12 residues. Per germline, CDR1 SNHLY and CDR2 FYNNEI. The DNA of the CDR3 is TGTGCCAGCAGAGGGGAGGGCTACGAGCAGTACTTC. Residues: CASRGEGYEQYF.

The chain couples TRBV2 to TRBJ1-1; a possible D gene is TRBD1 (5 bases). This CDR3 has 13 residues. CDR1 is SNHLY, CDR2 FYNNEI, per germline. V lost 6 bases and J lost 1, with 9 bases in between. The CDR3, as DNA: TGTGCCAGCAGGGCGGGGCGGAACACTGAAGCTTTCTTT. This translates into CASRAGRNTEAFF.

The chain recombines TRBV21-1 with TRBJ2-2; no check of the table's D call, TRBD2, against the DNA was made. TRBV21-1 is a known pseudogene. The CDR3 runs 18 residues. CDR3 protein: CASSRGTSGRADTGELFF. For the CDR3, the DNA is TGTGCCAGCAGCAGGGGGACTAGCGGGAGGGCCGACACCGGGGAGCTGTTTTTT.

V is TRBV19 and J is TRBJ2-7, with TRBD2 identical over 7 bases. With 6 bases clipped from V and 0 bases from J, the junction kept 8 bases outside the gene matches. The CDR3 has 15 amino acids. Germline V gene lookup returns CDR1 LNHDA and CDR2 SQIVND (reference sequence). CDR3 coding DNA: TGTGCCAGTAGAGCGGGACTTGGCAGCTCCTACGAGCAGTACTTC. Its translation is CASRAGLGSSYEQYF.

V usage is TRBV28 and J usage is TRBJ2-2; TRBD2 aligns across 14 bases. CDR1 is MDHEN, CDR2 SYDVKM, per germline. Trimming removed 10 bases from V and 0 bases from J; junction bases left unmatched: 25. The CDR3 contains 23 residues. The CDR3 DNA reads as TGTGCCACCGGAGGGTACCTATACGGACTAGCGGGAGGCCCGCTATCGAACACCGGGGAGCTGTTTTTT. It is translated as CATGGYLYGLAGGPLSNTGELFF.

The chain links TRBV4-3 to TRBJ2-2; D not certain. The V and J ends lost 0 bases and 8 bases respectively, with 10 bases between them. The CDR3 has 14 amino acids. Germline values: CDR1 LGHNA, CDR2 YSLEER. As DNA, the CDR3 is TGCGCCAGCAGCCAAGATCGGGTCGCTGGGGAGCTGTTTTTT. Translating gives CASSQDRVAGELFF.

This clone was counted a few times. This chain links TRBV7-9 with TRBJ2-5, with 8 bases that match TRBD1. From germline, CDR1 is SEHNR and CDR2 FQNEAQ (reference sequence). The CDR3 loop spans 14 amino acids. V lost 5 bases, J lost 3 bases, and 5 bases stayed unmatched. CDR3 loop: CASSEKQGEETQYF. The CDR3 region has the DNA TGTGCCAGCAGCGAAAAACAGGGGGAAGAGACCCAGTACTTC.

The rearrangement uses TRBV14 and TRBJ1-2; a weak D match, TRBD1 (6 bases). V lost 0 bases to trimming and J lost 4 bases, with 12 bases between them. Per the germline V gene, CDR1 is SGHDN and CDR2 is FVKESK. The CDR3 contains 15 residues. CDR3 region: CASSQEGTGFYGYTF. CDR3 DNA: TGTGCCAGCAGCCAAGAGGGAACAGGGTTCTATGGCTACACCTTC. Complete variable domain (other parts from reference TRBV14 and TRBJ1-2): EAGVTQFPSHSVIEKGQTVTLRCDPISGHDNLYWYRRVMGKEIKFLLHFVKESKQDESGMPNNRFLAERTGGTYSTLKVQPAELEDSGVYFCASSQEGTGFYGYTFGSGTRLTVV.

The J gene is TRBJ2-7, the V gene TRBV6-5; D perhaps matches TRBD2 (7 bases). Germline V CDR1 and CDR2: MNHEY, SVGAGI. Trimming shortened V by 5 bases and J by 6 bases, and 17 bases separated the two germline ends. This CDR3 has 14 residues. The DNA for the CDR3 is TGTGCCAGCAGTCCTAGTTTTGGGGGGGCCGAGCAGTACTTC. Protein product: CASSPSFGGAEQYF.

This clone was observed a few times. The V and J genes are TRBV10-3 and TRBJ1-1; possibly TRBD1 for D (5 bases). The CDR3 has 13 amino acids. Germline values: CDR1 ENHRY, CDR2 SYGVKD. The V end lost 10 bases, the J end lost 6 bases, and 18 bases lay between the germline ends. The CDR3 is CATRRGDDPEAFF. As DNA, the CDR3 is TGTGCCACCAGGAGGGGTGATGATCCTGAAGCTTTCTTT.

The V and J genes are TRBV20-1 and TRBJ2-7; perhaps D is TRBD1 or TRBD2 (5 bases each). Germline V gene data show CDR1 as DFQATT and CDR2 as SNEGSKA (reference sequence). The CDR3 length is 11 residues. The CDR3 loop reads CRPGTQYEQYF. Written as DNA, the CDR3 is TGCAGACCCGGGACCCAATACGAGCAGTACTTC.

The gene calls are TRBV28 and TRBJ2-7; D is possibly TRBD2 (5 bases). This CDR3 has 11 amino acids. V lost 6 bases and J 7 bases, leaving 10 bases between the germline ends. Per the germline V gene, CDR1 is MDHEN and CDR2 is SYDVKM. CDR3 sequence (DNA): TGTGCCAGCAGAACCCGGGGAGAGCAGTACTTC. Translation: CASRTRGEQYF.